The 15 T cell receptor beta chains reported below all come from one sample, sequenced in a study of OX40 agonist ivuxolimab in advanced cancers. The method behind the library was the immunoSEQ multiplex PCR assay. TCRdb took this table from immuneACCESS and kept in-frame rearrangements with V and J called. Such tables lack part of the clones; where checked against another copy, unresolved V genes explain under half of the gap, and the rest is unexplained. The sample table contains about 12,000 clones; only one count was recorded for 84% of them. The leading ten clones occupy about a tenth of the sample. The sequences come from CD4+ or CD8+ T cells sorted from blood, collected in a trial of the OX40 agonist ivuxolimab. Source of these receptors: an adult with an advanced solid tumor such as melanoma, head and neck, liver or kidney cancer.

The V and J genes are TRBV19 and TRBJ1-3, with D possibly being TRBD1 (6 bases). V lost 5 bases and J lost 3, with 14 bases in between. Germline CDR1 is LNHDA and CDR2 is SQIVND (reference sequence). The CDR3 contains 15 residues. The CDR3 bases are TGTGCCAGTAGTCCCCAGGGGAACCGTGGAAACACCATATATTTT. It is translated as CASSPQGNRGNTIYF.

As concerns this clone: A read error is possible here, since a much larger clone lies one base away. Other DNA sequences from this sample encode an identical CDR3 as well. The gene calls are TRBV9 and TRBJ2-1; 8 positions match TRBD2. Germline assignment: CDR1 SGDLS and CDR2 YYNGEE. The CDR3 consists of 16 residues. V lost 8 bases and J lost 4; bases outside the gene matches: 14. The CDR3 bases are TGTGCCAGTAGCACTGGGACTAGAACGTATTACAATGAGCAGTTCTTC. This gives the protein CASSTGTRTYYNEQFF. Drawing the rest from reference TRBV9 and TRBJ2-1, the complete variable domain is DSGVTQTPKHLITATGQRVTLRCSPRSGDLSVYWYQQSLDQGLQFLIQYYNGEERAKGNILERFSAQQFPDLHSELNLSSLELGDSALYFCASSTGTRTYYNEQFFGPGTRLTVL.

The rearrangement joins TRBV27 to TRBJ2-3, with D perhaps TRBD2 (6 bases). The CDR3 is 13 residues long. V gave up 5 bases and J gave up 3 bases, with 9 bases separating them. The V gene's germline CDR1 is MNHEY and CDR2 SMNVEV (reference sequence). In DNA form, the CDR3 reads TGTGCCAGCAGTCCAGGGAGGACAGATACGCAGTATTTT. It encodes CASSPGRTDTQYF.

The chain uses TRBV11-2 and TRBJ1-1; tentative D call: TRBD1 (6 bases). The ends were cut back, 4 bases at V and 5 bases at J, with 17 bases in the middle. CDR3 length: 15 residues. Germline V CDR1 and CDR2: SGHAT, FQNNGV. CDR3 region: CASSSSFTGLTEAFF. For the CDR3, the DNA is TGTGCCAGCAGCTCATCTTTCACAGGGTTAACTGAAGCTTTCTTT.

The V and J genes are TRBV7-9 and TRBJ2-2; 7 positions match TRBD1. J gave up 5 bases and V 5 bases, and 5 bases lay outside the gene matches. This CDR3 has 14 amino acids. The germline gives CDR1 SEHNR, CDR2 FQNEAQ (reference sequence). The CDR3 DNA sequence: TGTGCCAGCAGCGGGAGACAGGGAACCGGGGAGCTGTTTTTT. As protein: CASSGRQGTGELFF. The full variable domain, rest sourced from reference TRBV7-9 and TRBJ2-2, is DTGVSQNPRHKITKRGQNVTFRCDPISEHNRLYWYRQTLGQGPEFLTYFQNEAQLEKSRLLSDRFSAERPKGSFSTLEIQRTEQGDSAMYLCASSGRQGTGELFFGEGSRLTVL.

The chain combines TRBV12-5 with TRBJ1-5, with D maybe TRBD1 (5 bases). Looked up from germline, CDR1 is LGHNT and CDR2 is FRNRAP. V was cut by 4 bases and J by 7 bases, with 14 bases left in between. This CDR3 spans 14 amino acids. The CDR3 bases are TGTGCTAGTGGTTCGACGGAGGGACTGCAGCCCCAGCATTTT. Its translation: CASGSTEGLQPQHF.

This clone was recorded once. The chain uses TRBV7-8 and TRBJ2-7, with 9 bases that match TRBD2. Trimming took 1 base from V and 3 from J; bases not matched to a gene: 4. Germline V lookup: CDR1 SGHVS, CDR2 FQNEAQ. The CDR3 spans 15 residues. The CDR3 loop is CASSLVPSGVYEQYF. CDR3 bases: TGTGCCAGCAGCTTAGTCCCTAGCGGGGTCTACGAGCAGTACTTC.

CDR3 coding DNA: TGCGCCAGCAGTGAGTCGATTAGCGGGGGCTCTTCCTACAATGAGCAGTTCTTC. Translation gives CASSESISGGSSYNEQFF. The chain uses TRBV10-2 and TRBJ2-1, with TRBD2 identical over 9 bases. With 0 bases clipped from V and 1 base from J, the junction kept 7 bases outside the gene matches. The CDR3 extends over 18 amino acids. CDR1 is WSHSY and CDR2 is SAAADI in the germline V gene.

The genes are TRBV7-9 and TRBJ1-2; maybe TRBD1 (5 bases). V lost 4 bases, J lost 0 bases, and 15 bases lay in between. The CDR3 runs to 16 residues. The germline gives CDR1 SEHNR, CDR2 FQNEAQ (reference sequence). This CDR3 reads CASSSLEGTANYGYTF. CDR3 in DNA: TGTGCCAGCAGCTCGTTGGAGGGGACGGCTAACTATGGCTACACCTTC.

This rearrangement joins TRBV13 to TRBJ2-7; D possibly matches TRBD1 or TRBD2 (6 bases each). Trimming took 5 bases from V and 6 from J, leaving 20 bases between them. CDR1 PRHDT and CDR2 FYEKMQ come from the germline V gene (reference sequence). This CDR3 contains 15 residues. In nucleotides, the CDR3 is TGTGCCAGCAGCGAGGGGGGCGGGGAGTCCCGCGAGCAGTACTTC. Its translation: CASSEGGGESREQYF.

This chain joins TRBV7-9 and TRBJ2-7; 10 nucleotides agree with TRBD2. Losses at the gene ends were 5 bases for V and 6 bases for J; bases not matched to a gene: 22. The germline V gene has CDR1 SEHNR and CDR2 FQNEAQ (reference sequence). CDR3 length: 19 amino acids. The CDR3 nucleotides read TGTGCCAGCAGCCCACCAGAGGCTCTAGCGGGGGCGCCGGGTCTCGAGCAGTACTTC. Its translation is CASSPPEALAGAPGLEQYF.

V usage is TRBV7-8 and J usage is TRBJ2-5; 11 bases line up with TRBD1. V was clipped by 4 bases and J by 5 bases; unmatched bases: 6. The CDR3 is made up of 15 amino acids. Germline CDR1 is SGHVS and CDR2 is FQNEAQ. The CDR3 coding sequence is TGTGCCAGCAGCTGGGGACAGGGGGTTTGGGAGACCCAGTACTTC. Encoded protein: CASSWGQGVWETQYF.

The genes are TRBV21-1 and TRBJ1-3. TRBV21-1 is shown as a pseudogene. The CDR3 runs to 15 residues. The CDR3 DNA is TGTGCCAGCAGCCTCCCCGGGCCGACTGGAAACACCATATATTTT. It is translated as CASSLPGPTGNTIYF.

The chain uses TRBV7-6 and TRBJ2-1, with TRBD2 as a possible D gene (5 bases). Trimming removed 5 bases from V and 4 bases from J, with 9 bases in between. Germline CDR1 is SGHVS and CDR2 is FNYEAQ. The CDR3 sequence is 13 residues long. The CDR3 is CASSLGDYNEQFF. The CDR3 DNA follows: TGTGCCAGCAGCCTCGGGGATTACAATGAGCAGTTCTTC.

The V and J genes are TRBV7-9 and TRBJ1-3; D unresolved. With 1 base removed from V and 1 base from J, the gap between germline ends came to 5 bases. CDR3 length: 14 residues. Germline CDR1 SEHNR, CDR2 FQNEAQ (reference sequence). For the CDR3, the DNA is TGTGCCAGCAGCTTAGTGCAGTCTGGAAACACCATATATTTT. Protein product: CASSLVQSGNTIYF.